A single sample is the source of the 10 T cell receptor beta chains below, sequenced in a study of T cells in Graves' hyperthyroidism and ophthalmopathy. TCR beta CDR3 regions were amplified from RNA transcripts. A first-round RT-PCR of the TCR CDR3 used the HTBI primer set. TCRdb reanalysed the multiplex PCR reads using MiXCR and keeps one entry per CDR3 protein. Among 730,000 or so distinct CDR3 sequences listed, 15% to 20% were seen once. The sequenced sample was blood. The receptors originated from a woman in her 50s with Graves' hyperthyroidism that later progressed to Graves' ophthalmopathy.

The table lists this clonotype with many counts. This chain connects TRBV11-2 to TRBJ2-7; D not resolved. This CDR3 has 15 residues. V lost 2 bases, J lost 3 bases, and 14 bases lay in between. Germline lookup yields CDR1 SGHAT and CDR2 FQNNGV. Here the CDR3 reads CASSLWASLGYEQYF. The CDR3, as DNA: TGTGCCAGCAGCTTATGGGCCAGCTTGGGCTACGAGCAGTACTTC.

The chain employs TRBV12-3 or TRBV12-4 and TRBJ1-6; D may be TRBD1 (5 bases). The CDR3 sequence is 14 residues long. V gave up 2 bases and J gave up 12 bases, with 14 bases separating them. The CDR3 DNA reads TGTGCCAGCAGTTTATCAGGGAGCTGGGAACCCCTCCACTTT. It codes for CASSLSGSWEPLHF.

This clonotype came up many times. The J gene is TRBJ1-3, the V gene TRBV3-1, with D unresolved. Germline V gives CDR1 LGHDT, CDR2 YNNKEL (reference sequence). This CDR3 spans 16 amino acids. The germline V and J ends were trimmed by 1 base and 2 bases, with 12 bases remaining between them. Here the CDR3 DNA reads TGTGCCAGCAGCCAAGTACTGGGTAGACCTGGAAACACCATATATTTT. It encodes CASSQVLGRPGNTIYF.

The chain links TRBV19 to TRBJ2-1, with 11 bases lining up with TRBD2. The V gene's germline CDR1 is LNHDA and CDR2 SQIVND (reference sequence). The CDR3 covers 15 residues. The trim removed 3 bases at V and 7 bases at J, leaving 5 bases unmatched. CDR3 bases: TGTGCCAGTAGTATTTTAGCGGGGGGGACTAATGAGCAGTTCTTC. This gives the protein CASSILAGGTNEQFF.

Written as DNA, the CDR3 is TGCAGTGCTAAAATCCGGTACAGGGGGCGCGTAATCAACGAGCAGTACTTC. Its protein product is CSAKIRYRGRVINEQYF. This sequence joins TRBV20-1 and TRBJ2-7; 9 nucleotides agree with TRBD1. The J segment lost 5 bases and the V segment lost 4 bases, leaving 18 bases of the junction unmatched. The CDR3 has 17 residues. Germline loops: CDR1 DFQATT, CDR2 SNEGSKA (reference sequence).

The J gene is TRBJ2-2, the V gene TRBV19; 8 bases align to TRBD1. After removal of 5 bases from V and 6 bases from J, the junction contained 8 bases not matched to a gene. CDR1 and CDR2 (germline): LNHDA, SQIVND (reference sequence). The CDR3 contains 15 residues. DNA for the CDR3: TGTGCCAGTAGTCGCTCAGGGGGCGCCCCCGGGGAGCTGTTTTTT. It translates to CASSRSGGAPGELFF.

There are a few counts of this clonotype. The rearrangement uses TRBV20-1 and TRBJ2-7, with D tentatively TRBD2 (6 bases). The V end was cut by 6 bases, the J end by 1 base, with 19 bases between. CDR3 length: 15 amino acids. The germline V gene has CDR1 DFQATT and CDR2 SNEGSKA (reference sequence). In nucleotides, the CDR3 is TGCAGTGCCCATTCCTTGGGACTCCCGTCCTACGAGCAGTACTTC. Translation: CSAHSLGLPSYEQYF.

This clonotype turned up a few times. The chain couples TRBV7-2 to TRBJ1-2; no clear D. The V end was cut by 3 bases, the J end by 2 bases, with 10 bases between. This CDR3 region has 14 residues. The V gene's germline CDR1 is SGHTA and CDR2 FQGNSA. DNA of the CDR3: TGTGCCAGCAGCTTGTTTCAAGGGAACTATGGCTACACCTTC. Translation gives CASSLFQGNYGYTF. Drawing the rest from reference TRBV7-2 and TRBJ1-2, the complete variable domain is GAGVSQSPSNKVTEKGKDVELRCDPISGHTALYWYRQSLGQGLEFLIYFQGNSAPDKSGLPSDRFSAERTGGSVSTLTIQRTQQEDSAVYLCASSLFQGNYGYTFGSGTRLTVV.

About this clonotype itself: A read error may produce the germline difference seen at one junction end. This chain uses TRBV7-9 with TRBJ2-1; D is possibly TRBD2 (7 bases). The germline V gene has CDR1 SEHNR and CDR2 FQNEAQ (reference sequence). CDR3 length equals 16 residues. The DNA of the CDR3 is TGTGCCAGCAGCTTAGCTGGCGGGGGCTCCTACAGTGAGCAGTTCTTC. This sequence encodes CASSLAGGGSYSEQFF.

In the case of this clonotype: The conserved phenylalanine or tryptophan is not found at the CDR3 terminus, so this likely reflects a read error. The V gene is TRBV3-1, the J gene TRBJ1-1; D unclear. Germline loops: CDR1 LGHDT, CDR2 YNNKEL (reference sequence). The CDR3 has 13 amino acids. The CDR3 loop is CASSSGMNTGAFL. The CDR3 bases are TGTGCCAGCAGCTCGGGCATGAACACTGGAGCTTTCCTT.